In its sample, the clone carrying this T cell receptor beta chain was seen a few times. Selection for sequencing was limited to patients who had shown CD8+CD57+ cell expansion by flow cytometry. The V gene lost 6 bases and the J gene lost 8 bases, with 4 bases spanning the gap. The V gene's germline CDR1 is SEHNR and CDR2 FQNEAQ (reference sequence). The CDR3 runs 10 residues. This specimen belongs to a study of CD8+CD57+ T cells in acquired aplastic anemia. TCR beta VDJ and CDR3 profiles were obtained from a genomic DNA template. Each CDR3 protein is one row after TCRdb ran MiXCR on the reads. This sample yields some 140,000 distinct CDR3 sequences, of which just over 50% are seen a single time; approximately 12% belongs to the top ten.

The receptor comes from a human donor with aplastic anemia. The chain employs TRBV7-9 and TRBJ2-2, with D uncertain. The sequenced material came from sorted CD4+, CD8+, or CD8+CD57+ T cells (not recorded which) from PBMCs. The CDR3 DNA is TGTGCCAGCAGGACAGGGGAGCTGTTTTTT. Translated, it gives CASRTGELFF.